This TCR beta chain was found in a study of blood T cell repertoires in COVID-19. Study as a whole: Acute and convalescent COVID-19 specimens originated in the United States, Italy and Spain. The analysed material was cDNA or gDNA that came from T cells, B-cell-depleted T cells, or PBMCs.

How the authors handled the data: Reference gene primer amplification yielded estimated nucleated cell counts. Produced via immunoSEQ multiplex PCR; TCRdb's table is partial and in-frame only. The V and J calls and the clone size are those of that table, but D and trimming were determined from the DNA. The table has about 67,000 clones, about 89% seen once. This clone has only a few counts. The sample was peripheral blood. The receptor's source is a man between 45 and 60 years old with active COVID-19.

CDR3 region: CASSKPAGAEQYF. The CDR3 nucleotides read TGCGCCAGCAGCAAACCGGCGGGAGCCGAGCAGTACTTC. The chain uses TRBV5-1 and TRBJ2-7, with 7 bases matching TRBD2. Germline assignment: CDR1 SGHRS and CDR2 YFSETQ. V trimming: 4 bases; J trimming: 6 bases; junction bases outside the gene matches: 7. The CDR3 extends over 13 amino acids.